This T cell receptor beta chain was captured by sequencing in a study of blood T cell repertoires in COVID-19. Using immunoSEQ multiplex PCR, the repertoire was profiled, and TCRdb retains in-frame clones only, with some absent. The sample includes some 150,000 clones, 75% to 90% seen only once; the top ten take approximately 5%. The CDR3 is 13 amino acids. Germline V gene data show CDR1 as SNHLY and CDR2 as FYNNEI. Trimming stripped 7 bases from V and 2 bases from J, with 11 bases between. The J gene is TRBJ1-1, the V gene TRBV2, with a possible D match to TRBD1 (6 bases). The sequencing sample was made of peripheral blood. This sequence originates from a human donor in a cohort sampled during active COVID-19. CDR3 sequence (DNA): TGTGCCAGCATCCGACAGGCTAACACTGAAGCTTTCTTT. Its protein is CASIRQANTEAFF. Based on the CDR3 plus reference TRBV2 and TRBJ1-1, the full variable domain is EPEVTQTPSHQVTQMGQEVILRCVPISNHLYFYWYRQILGQKVEFLVSFYNNEISEKSEIFDDQFSVERPDGSNFTLKIRSTKLEDSAMYFCASIRQANTEAFFGQGTRLTVV.